The present entry profiles one T cell receptor beta chain with its context. The antigen is not known. This record comes from a study of T-cell memory formation after mild COVID-19. Findings and limits, study-wide: Cross-reactive memory apparently joined, as some responding clones appeared in pre-infection memory. SARS-CoV-2 specificity of second-wave clones peaking day 37 was unconfirmed. Among clones contracting day 15 to 85, CD4/CD8 was balanced, whereas later expanders leaned CD4+.

MiXCR, run by TCRdb on the 5' RACE reads, gives a single entry per CDR3 protein. The sample records roughly 110,000 distinct CDR3 sequences, around 12% being singletons. The origin of this receptor is an adult woman who had mild COVID-19 (a few samples of this study predate the infection). Cell type and time point are not known. The sequencing sample was made of PBMCs or a T cell subset sorted from them (not recorded which).

For the CDR3, the DNA is TGCAGTGCCCAGGACAGGGGATCCTACGAGCAGTACTTC. Translation gives CSAQDRGSYEQYF. V is TRBV20-1 and J is TRBJ2-7; 9 nucleotides agree with TRBD1. Germline V lookup: CDR1 DFQATT, CDR2 SNEGSKA (reference sequence). The CDR3 is 13 residues long. V lost 6 bases to trimming and J lost 1 base; unmatched junction nucleotides: 4.